The clone carrying this T cell receptor beta chain was recorded at least ten times. This CDR3 comprises 17 residues. Trimming removed 0 bases from V and 0 bases from J, with 12 bases in between. Germline CDR1 MNHEY, CDR2 SVGEGT. Only in-frame clones appear in the TCRdb table, and some are missing; sequencing was by immunoSEQ multiplex PCR. The table has fewer than 450,000 clones, 85% to 90% seen once. The data were taken from a study of blood T cell repertoires in COVID-19. Study-level background: Nucleic acid was either cDNA or gDNA, and it came from T cells, B-cell-depleted T cells, or PBMCs.

The sequencing sample was made of peripheral blood. The source of this sequence is a woman in her 70s with COVID-19, enrolled during active disease. The rearrangement links TRBV6-2 or TRBV6-3 to TRBJ1-3; D may be TRBD1 (5 bases). CDR3 nucleotide sequence: TGTGCCAGCAGTTACTCTAGGGGAAGAAACTCTGGAAACACCATATATTTT. This sequence encodes CASSYSRGRNSGNTIYF.